One and the same sample provided the 26 T cell receptor beta chains below, sequenced in a study of blood T cells in healthy people across ages. Using a J-beta primer mix together with a sample-barcoded 5' primer, a second PCR was run for roughly 7 to 11 cycles. MiXCR, run by TCRdb on the 5' RACE reads, gives a single entry per CDR3 protein. Found here are some 1.6 million distinct CDR3 sequences, roughly 32% of them singletons; the top ten hold around 11%. The material sequenced was blood. Receptor source: a woman between 25 and 40 years old in good health.

This sequence joins TRBV20-1 and TRBJ2-7; D may match TRBD1 or TRBD2 (6 bases each). Trimming removed 1 base from V and 9 bases from J, with 22 bases in between. This CDR3 spans 15 amino acids. Germline V gene sequence: CDR1 DFQATT, CDR2 SNEGSKA (reference sequence). The CDR3, as DNA: TGCAGTGCTAGAGGCCTCTGGCGGCTCGAGGGGGGGCAGTACTTC. It is translated as CSARGLWRLEGGQYF.

The chain combines TRBV28 with TRBJ2-5; 7 positions agree with TRBD2. CDR1 and CDR2 (germline): MDHEN, SYDVKM. The CDR3 totals 17 residues. The V gene end was trimmed by 7 bases and the J gene end by 1 base; junction bases not matched to a gene: 15. Here the CDR3 reads CASTRLAVRTVQETQYF. Here the CDR3 DNA reads TGTGCCAGCACCAGGCTAGCGGTACGAACGGTCCAAGAGACCCAGTACTTC.

This clonotype was counted a few times. The chain uses TRBV12-3 or TRBV12-4 and TRBJ2-1; D not resolved. V lost 3 bases and J lost 7, with 13 bases in between. The CDR3 runs to 14 residues. In DNA, the CDR3 is TGTGCCAGCAGTTTCACGACCGCTGGGAATGAGCAGTTCTTC. It yields the protein CASSFTTAGNEQFF.

V gene TRBV6-2 or TRBV6-3 combines with J gene TRBJ2-3; D is undetermined. The germline V gene has CDR1 MNHEY and CDR2 SVGEGT. Between the trimmed V and J ends, which lost 10 bases and 1 base, there was a span of 15 bases. This CDR3 contains 14 residues. In nucleotides, the CDR3 is TGTGCCACCCTAAAGGAGCCCCGCACAGATACGCAGTATTTT. Encoded protein: CATLKEPRTDTQYF.

This chain uses TRBV11-2 with TRBJ1-1, with D maybe TRBD1 (5 bases). The CDR3 extends over 13 amino acids. Germline values: CDR1 SGHAT, CDR2 FQNNGV. The V end was cut by 8 bases, the J end by 1 base, with 11 bases between. The DNA for the CDR3 is TGTGCCAGCGGGGTTACAGGGAACACTGAAGCTTTCTTT. Its protein product is CASGVTGNTEAFF.

This chain joins TRBV21-1 and TRBJ2-7; TRBD2, the table's D call, lacks a check against the DNA. TRBV21-1 is described as a pseudogene. The CDR3 is 21 amino acids. CDR3 region: CASSKESFRGLLRDWTYEQYF. The CDR3 DNA is TGTGCCAGCAGCAAAGAAAGCTTCCGTGGGCTCCTCCGGGACTGGACCTACGAGCAGTACTTC.

The table lists this clonotype with a few counts. This chain uses TRBV20-1 with TRBJ2-3, with TRBD2 identical over 10 bases. CDR1 DFQATT and CDR2 SNEGSKA come from the germline V gene (reference sequence). The J segment lost 4 bases and the V segment lost 1 base, leaving 5 bases of the junction unmatched. This CDR3 is built from 15 residues. The CDR3 protein is CSARVSSGSSDTQYF. CDR3 bases: TGCAGTGCTAGAGTCTCTAGCGGGAGTTCAGATACGCAGTATTTT.

The J gene is TRBJ2-1, the V gene TRBV12-3 or TRBV12-4; D ambiguous. V lost 4 bases, J lost 0 bases, and 16 bases lay in between. The CDR3 extends over 17 amino acids. The CDR3 coding sequence is TGTGCCAGCAGTTCAGTAGTGAGGCAGCTCTCCTACAATGAGCAGTTCTTC. Its protein product is CASSSVVRQLSYNEQFF.

Of note for this clonotype: One end of the junction fails to match germline, which may point to a read error. The rearrangement links TRBV11-2 to TRBJ2-1; no definite D call. The CDR3 runs 14 residues. Germline loops: CDR1 SGHAT, CDR2 FQNNGV. CDR3 protein: CASSLSAIYNVQFF. CDR3 sequence (DNA): TGTGCCAGCAGCTTATCGGCTATTTACAATGTGCAGTTCTTC.

This clonotype was recorded a few times. The chain recombines TRBV29-1 with TRBJ2-2, with TRBD2 identical over 8 bases. The CDR3 covers 16 residues. J gave up 3 bases and V 2 bases, and 8 bases lay outside the gene matches. Germline V gene lookup returns CDR1 SQVTM and CDR2 ANQGSEA. CDR3 nucleotide sequence: TGCAGCGTTGAATTGTCGGGGGGGGCGCACACCGGGGAGCTGTTTTTT. This gives the protein CSVELSGGAHTGELFF.

With respect to this clonotype: A much larger clone lies one base from this, so it may be a read error. V is TRBV29-1 and J is TRBJ2-7; D ambiguous. CDR1 and CDR2 (germline): SQVTM, ANQGSEA. The CDR3 covers 11 residues. CDR3 nucleotides: TGCAGCGTTACATATTCCTACGGGCAGTACTTC. Its protein product is CSVTYSYGQYF.

The chain combines TRBV11-2 with TRBJ2-1, with D unresolved. Trimming took 1 base from V and 0 from J, leaving 10 bases between them. Per germline, CDR1 SGHAT and CDR2 FQNNGV. The CDR3 runs 16 residues. The CDR3 sequence is CASSLVPDHSYNEQFF. For the CDR3, the DNA is TGTGCCAGCAGCTTAGTCCCGGATCACTCCTACAATGAGCAGTTCTTC. Looking up the rest from reference TRBV11-2 and TRBJ2-1 gives the full variable domain: EAGVAQSPRYKIIEKRQSVAFWCNPISGHATLYWYQQILGQGPKLLIQFQNNGVVDDSQLPKDRFSAERLKGVDSTLKIQPAKLEDSAVYLCASSLVPDHSYNEQFFGPGTRLTVL.

The V and J genes are TRBV5-1 and TRBJ2-3; TRBD2 might be the D (5 bases). The V gene lost 1 base and the J gene lost 2 bases, with 14 bases spanning the gap. The CDR3 has 16 amino acids. The germline gives CDR1 SGHRS, CDR2 YFSETQ. The CDR3 coding sequence is TGCGCCAGCAGCTTGTGGGGAGACCCATCCACAGATACGCAGTATTTT. As protein: CASSLWGDPSTDTQYF.

The V gene is TRBV28, the J gene TRBJ2-7; either TRBD1 or TRBD2 may fit D (5 bases each). Deletions cut 8 bases from V and 3 bases from J, with 20 bases between. The CDR3 has 15 residues. Germline CDR1 reads MDHEN; CDR2 reads SYDVKM. CDR3: CASRPSPTEVYEQYF. CDR3 nucleotide sequence: TGTGCCAGCCGACCTAGCCCGACAGAAGTCTACGAGCAGTACTTC.

This clonotype was counted at least ten times. The J gene is TRBJ2-3, the V gene TRBV7-9; tentative D call: TRBD2 (5 bases). Germline values: CDR1 SEHNR, CDR2 FQNEAQ (reference sequence). V lost 5 bases, J lost 7 bases, and 16 bases lay in between. The CDR3 totals 14 residues. CDR3 loop: CASSPNLQRNTQYF. CDR3 nucleotide sequence: TGTGCCAGCAGCCCTAATTTACAGCGGAATACGCAGTATTTT.

This clonotype was seen more than once but under ten times. The rearrangement links TRBV4-1 to TRBJ2-5; D gene ambiguous. Looked up from germline, CDR1 is MGHRA and CDR2 is YSYEKL. Between the trimmed V and J ends, which lost 2 bases and 3 bases, there was a span of 13 bases. This CDR3 region has 15 residues. The CDR3 loop is CASSQNRVNKETQYF. The DNA of the CDR3 is TGCGCCAGCAGCCAAAACCGGGTCAACAAAGAGACCCAGTACTTC.

The genes are TRBV9 and TRBJ1-2, with 7 positions matching TRBD1. This CDR3 spans 15 amino acids. Germline CDR1 is SGDLS and CDR2 is YYNGEE. After removal of 5 bases from V and 0 bases from J, the junction contained 7 bases not matched to a gene. Written as DNA, the CDR3 is TGTGCCAGCAGTCAAGGGACAGAAGCTAACTATGGCTACACCTTC. It specifies CASSQGTEANYGYTF.

The V and J genes are TRBV5-1 and TRBJ2-7; TRBD2 matches at 14 bases. The CDR3 is 18 amino acids. With 0 bases clipped from V and 5 bases from J, the junction kept 10 bases outside the gene matches. The germline gives CDR1 SGHRS, CDR2 YFSETQ. CDR3 loop: CASSLDRLAGGWSDEQYF. The CDR3 DNA reads TGCGCCAGCAGCTTGGATCGACTAGCGGGAGGGTGGTCTGACGAGCAGTACTTC.

J is TRBJ2-4 and V is TRBV18; D uncertain. The tail of the sequence fits TRBJ2-7 better, so the J call may be wrong. CDR3 size: 14 residues. Germline V CDR1 and CDR2: KGHSH, LQKENI. CDR3 in amino acids: CASSPQGISYEQYF. For the CDR3, the DNA is TGTGCCAGCTCACCACAAGGGATCTCCTACGAGCAGTACTTC.

The chain uses TRBV20-1 and TRBJ2-7, with a possible D match to TRBD2 (7 bases). The germline CDR1 and CDR2 sequences are DFQATT and SNEGSKA (reference sequence). V lost 4 bases, J lost 0 bases, and 13 bases lay in between. The CDR3 runs to 14 residues. CDR3 sequence (DNA): TGCAGTGCTAAGAGGGCGGGGGCCTCCTACGAGCAGTACTTC. This translates into CSAKRAGASYEQYF.

The chain recombines TRBV15 with TRBJ2-7, with 9 bases fitting TRBD1. This CDR3 spans 15 amino acids. J gave up 0 bases and V 5 bases, and 5 bases lay outside the gene matches. CDR1 is LNHNV, CDR2 YYDKDF, per germline (reference sequence). The DNA for the CDR3 is TGTGCCACCAGCCGCGGGACAGGGCGCTCCTACGAGCAGTACTTC. It yields the protein CATSRGTGRSYEQYF.

To note about this clonotype: A much more abundant neighbour one base away suggests this may be a read error. The rearrangement links TRBV20-1 to TRBJ2-3; 8 bases are a match to TRBD2. Germline V gene lookup returns CDR1 DFQATT and CDR2 SNEGSKA (reference sequence). CDR3 size: 15 residues. The CDR3 protein is CSACPAGEGTDMQYF. Here the CDR3 DNA reads TGCAGTGCTTGTCCAGCGGGGGAGGGCACAGATATGCAGTATTTT.

The chain couples TRBV5-4 to TRBJ2-3; the D call may be TRBD1 or TRBD2 (5 bases each). Germline V gene data show CDR1 as SGHNT and CDR2 as YYREEE (reference sequence). Trimming pared 4 bases from V and 1 base from J, leaving 10 bases between. The CDR3 totals 14 residues. This CDR3 is CASSDGARTDTQYF. The CDR3 DNA sequence: TGTGCCAGCAGCGACGGGGCCCGCACAGATACGCAGTATTTT.

This clonotype was detected only a few times. The V call is TRBV7-6, the J call TRBJ1-6; no firm D call. Germline CDR1 reads SGHVS; CDR2 reads FNYEAQ. This CDR3 is 14 amino acids long. Deletions cut 1 base from V and 9 bases from J, with 10 bases between. The CDR3 bases are TGTGCCAGCAGCTTAGAGGACTCCAGTTCACCCCTCCACTTT. It codes for CASSLEDSSSPLHF.

The chain joins TRBV20-1 to TRBJ1-2; a weak D match, TRBD1 (6 bases). V lost 4 bases and J lost 5, with 17 bases in between. CDR1 and CDR2 from the germline V gene are DFQATT and SNEGSKA (reference sequence). This CDR3 is 14 amino acids long. The DNA of the CDR3 is TGCAGTGCTACCGACAGGCACGAGGAATATGGCTACACCTTC. Protein sequence: CSATDRHEEYGYTF.

The chain combines TRBV29-1 with TRBJ1-1; 8 bases are a match to TRBD1. Germline V lookup: CDR1 SQVTM, CDR2 ANQGSEA. V trimming: 7 bases; J trimming: 1 base; junction bases outside the gene matches: 8. The CDR3 runs to 14 residues. CDR3 nucleotide sequence: TGCAGCGCCCGATGGACAGGGCCGAACACTGAAGCTTTCTTT. Amino acid sequence: CSARWTGPNTEAFF.